This T cell receptor (beta chain) was sequenced in a study of blood T cell repertoires in COVID-19 (dated by TCRdb to 2018 to 2020). Regarding the complete study: Collaborator samples came from the United States, Italy and Spain and covered acute and convalescent phases of COVID-19. Samples came from the ongoing ImmuneRACE study (first 160 participants) plus 1,254 subjects from 6 global collaborators. The prospective study material was composed of cDNA or gDNA derived from T cells, B-cell-depleted T cells, or PBMCs. The sample metadata nearly always contained a de-identified subject ID, COVID-19 status, age in years and sex. Subjects who had been exposed to COVID-19, were actively infected with it, or had recovered from it provided the deeply sampled blood TCRbeta repertoires that made up the dataset. Where available, HLA class I and class II types were taken from metadata supplied by the sample provider and were not determined by assay-based typing. A freely available public database, intended as a resource for researchers studying the immune response to SARS-CoV-2, is where the repertoires were released. The paper as a whole reports these results and caveats: The amount of clinical and demographic metadata varied by source and participant and was provided uncurated.

At one collaborating source in Seattle, patients were enrolled during active infection and were followed longitudinally through the course of disease. The collaborating institutions used their own protocols to collect whole blood in K2EDTA tubes. For TCRbeta analysis, collaborator samples were shipped as frozen whole blood, as isolated PBMCs, or as DNA extracted from either sample type. The germline V gene (reference sequence) provides CDR1 MNHEY and CDR2 SMNVEV. Counted from cysteine to phenylalanine, this CDR3 has 15 amino acids. Only the CDR3 portion is preserved as DNA: 45 bases, with reading frame beginning at the first base. V ends up 6 bases short and J 2 bases short, with an unmatched junction base count of 8. The immunoSEQ Assay, a bias-controlled multiplex PCR, was used to amplify TCRbeta CDR3 regions from genomic DNA. The authors' analysis ran thus. Nucleated cell counts per sample were estimated from amplification of reference gene primers within the assay. To quantify the absolute abundance of each unique TCRbeta CDR3 rearrangement, sequence reads were collapsed and filtered. For each sample, productive Simpson clonality was calculated as the square root of Simpson's diversity index across productive rearrangements. This is the immuneACCESS table as TCRdb keeps it, with only in-frame sequences that have V and J called. A part of the clones is gone; compared with another copy, unresolved V genes explain less than half, and the rest is unexplained. V, J and clone size reflect that table, while D and trimming were determined from the DNA. The sample profile shows 200,000 or so clones; around 81% of them were found once. The ten largest clones capture around 10% of the sample.

For this clone: Its specific antigen is unknown. No much larger clonotype is one base removed from it; base qualities were not supplied.

The sequence was obtained from a woman older than 75 with COVID-19, enrolled during active disease. The source material was peripheral blood. The chain couples TRBV27 to TRBJ2-7; 9 bases in the junction line up with TRBD1. The CDR3 reads as follows: CASSRTGTGTYEQYF. The sequence in DNA is TGTGCCAGCAGCCGTACCGGGACAGGGACCTACGAGCAGTACTTC.